This T cell receptor beta chain was recovered during a study of blood T cell repertoires in COVID-19. Study in general: T cells, B-cell-depleted T cells, or PBMCs provided the cDNA or gDNA that served as material.

Individuals aged about 18 to 95 years were recruited from roughly 23 US areas. In the authors' workflow: By means of reference gene primer amplification, nucleated cell counts were estimated. The method was immunoSEQ multiplex PCR; TCRdb's version includes in-frame clones alone and lacks a portion of them. D and trimming were read from the DNA, whereas the V and J calls and clone size are those reported in that table. The data hold around 85,000 clones, with around 89% observed a single time. The CDR3 totals 12 residues. Germline loops: CDR1 SEHNR, CDR2 FQNEAQ (reference sequence). V gave up 0 bases and J gave up 7 bases, with 6 bases separating them.

The V gene is TRBV7-9, the J gene TRBJ2-5; D is unresolved. This TCR was sampled from a woman between 45 and 60 years old with acute COVID-19. Sequenced sample: PBMCs or T cells enriched from blood (not recorded which). The CDR3 here is CASSLARGTQYF. The CDR3 coding sequence is TGTGCCAGCAGCTTAGCGCGAGGGACCCAGTACTTC.